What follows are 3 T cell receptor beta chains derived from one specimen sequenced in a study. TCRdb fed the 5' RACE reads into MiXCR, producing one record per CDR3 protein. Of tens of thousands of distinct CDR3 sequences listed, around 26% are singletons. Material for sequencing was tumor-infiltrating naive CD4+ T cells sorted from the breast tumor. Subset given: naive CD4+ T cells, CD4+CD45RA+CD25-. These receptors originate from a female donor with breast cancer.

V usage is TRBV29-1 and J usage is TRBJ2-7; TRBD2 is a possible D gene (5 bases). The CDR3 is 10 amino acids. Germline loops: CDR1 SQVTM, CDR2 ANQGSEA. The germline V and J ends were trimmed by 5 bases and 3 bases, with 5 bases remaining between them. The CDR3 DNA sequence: TGCAGCGTTCGGGACTACGAGCAGTACTTC. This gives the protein CSVRDYEQYF.

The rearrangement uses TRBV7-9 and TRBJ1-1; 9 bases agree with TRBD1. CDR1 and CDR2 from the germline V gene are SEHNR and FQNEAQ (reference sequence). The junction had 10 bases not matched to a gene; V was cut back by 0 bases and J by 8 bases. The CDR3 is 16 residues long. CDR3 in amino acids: CASSLALRGTGKEAFF. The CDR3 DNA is TGTGCCAGCAGCTTAGCGCTAAGAGGGACAGGGAAGGAAGCTTTCTTT.

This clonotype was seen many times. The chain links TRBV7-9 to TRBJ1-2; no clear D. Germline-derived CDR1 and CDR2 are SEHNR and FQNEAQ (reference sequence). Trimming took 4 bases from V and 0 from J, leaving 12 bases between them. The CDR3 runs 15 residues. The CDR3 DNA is TGTGCCAGCAGCTCCACTAAAAAAGCTAACTATGGCTACACCTTC. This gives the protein CASSSTKKANYGYTF. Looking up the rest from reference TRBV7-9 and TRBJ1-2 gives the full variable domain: DTGVSQNPRHKITKRGQNVTFRCDPISEHNRLYWYRQTLGQGPEFLTYFQNEAQLEKSRLLSDRFSAERPKGSFSTLEIQRTEQGDSAMYLCASSSTKKANYGYTFGSGTRLTVV.